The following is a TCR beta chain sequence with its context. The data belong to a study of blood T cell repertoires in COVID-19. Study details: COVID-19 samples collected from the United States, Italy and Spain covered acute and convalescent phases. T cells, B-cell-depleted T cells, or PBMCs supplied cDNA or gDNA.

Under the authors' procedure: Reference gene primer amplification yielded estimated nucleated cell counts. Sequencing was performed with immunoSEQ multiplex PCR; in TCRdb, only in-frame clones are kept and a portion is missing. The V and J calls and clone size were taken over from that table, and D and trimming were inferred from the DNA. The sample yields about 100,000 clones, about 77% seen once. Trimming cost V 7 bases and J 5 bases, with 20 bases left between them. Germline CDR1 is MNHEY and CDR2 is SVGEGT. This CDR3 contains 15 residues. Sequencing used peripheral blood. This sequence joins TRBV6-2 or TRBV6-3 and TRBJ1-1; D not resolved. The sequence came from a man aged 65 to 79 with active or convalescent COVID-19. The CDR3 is CASNPIAGGSTEAFF. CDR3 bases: TGTGCCAGCAACCCCATCGCCGGAGGGAGTACTGAAGCTTTCTTT.